This TCR beta chain was obtained from a study of identical twins. Notes on the study in general: Surplus twin overlap in beta out-of-frame sequences was less pronounced. It was possible that invariant MAIT and iNKT cells partly confounded the zero-insertion analyses. Fewer insertions were carried by abundant cord blood beta clonotypes, but none was seen in memory repertoires.

This clonotype appeared many times. Its specificity is unknown. A universal primer site arose from template switching, and cDNA bore unique molecular identifiers. TCRdb re-called the 5' RACE reads through MiXCR, storing one row per CDR3 protein. The repertoire holds hundreds of thousands of distinct CDR3 sequences, 9% to 15% seen once, with 1.5% to 2% in the top ten. The CDR3 extends over 13 amino acids. The sample was also linked to a second study, of yellow fever vaccine responses in identical twins.

Input material: PBMCs. The clonotype was recovered from a woman younger than 35 in good health. The chain uses TRBV12-3 or TRBV12-4 and TRBJ1-5, with D possibly TRBD1 on 6 matching bases. DNA of the CDR3: TGTTTTGAGCGGGGGGCAGAAAATCAGCCCCAGCATTTT. It codes for CFERGAENQPQHF.